The 10 T cell receptor beta chains listed next were all sequenced from one sample in a study of OX40 agonist ivuxolimab in advanced cancers. TCRdb keeps only in-frame clones here, not all; method: immunoSEQ multiplex PCR. The sample includes around 72,000 clones, 91% seen only once; the top ten take roughly 2.4%. Sequences were derived from CD4+ or CD8+ T cells sorted from blood, sampled in a trial of the OX40 agonist ivuxolimab. These receptors were collected from an adult with an advanced solid tumor such as melanoma, head and neck, liver or kidney cancer.

The J gene is TRBJ2-7, the V gene TRBV15, with 7 nucleotides matching TRBD1. Germline CDR1 reads LNHNV; CDR2 reads YYDKDF (reference sequence). CDR3 size: 14 residues. V lost 1 base and J lost 5; bases outside the gene matches: 5. CDR3 in amino acids: CATSRGQGFDEQYF. The CDR3 coding sequence is TGTGCCACCAGCAGAGGACAGGGCTTTGACGAGCAGTACTTC.

V is TRBV4-1 and J is TRBJ1-1; D gene ambiguous. The V gene's germline CDR1 is MGHRA and CDR2 YSYEKL. V was clipped by 8 bases and J by 6 bases, with 16 bases between them. The CDR3 spans 13 residues. The CDR3 spells CASAVQVDAEAFF. CDR3 nucleotide sequence: TGCGCCAGCGCCGTTCAGGTAGACGCTGAAGCTTTCTTT.

This chain connects TRBV7-2 to TRBJ2-2, with 8 bases matching TRBD1. The CDR3 contains 15 residues. Germline V gives CDR1 SGHTA, CDR2 FQGNSA. V was clipped by 3 bases and J by 6 bases; unmatched bases: 6. The CDR3 coding sequence is TGTGCCAGCAGCTTGGGGGACAGGCGGGCCGGGGAGCTGTTTTTT. It encodes CASSLGDRRAGELFF.

The rearrangement uses TRBV15 and TRBJ2-3; the D gene is possibly TRBD2 (6 bases). The CDR3 is 17 amino acids. Trimming took off 5 bases at V and 0 bases at J, with 18 bases between the two ends. The germline V gene has CDR1 LNHNV and CDR2 YYDKDF (reference sequence). The DNA of the CDR3 is TGTGCCACCAGCTCGGGCCCCCTAGCGCGAAGCACAGATACGCAGTATTTT. It is translated as CATSSGPLARSTDTQYF.

This clone was picked up one time. Distinct nucleotide sequences in the sample also encode this CDR3. This sequence joins TRBV28 and TRBJ1-5, with D uncertain. With 5 bases removed from V and 4 bases from J, the gap between germline ends came to 12 bases. This CDR3 has 14 amino acids. Germline V gene sequence: CDR1 MDHEN, CDR2 SYDVKM. CDR3: CASSPRARNQPQHF. The CDR3 coding sequence is TGTGCCAGCAGTCCCAGAGCACGGAATCAGCCCCAGCATTTT.

V is TRBV10-3 and J is TRBJ2-4, with TRBD2 as a possible D gene (5 bases). This CDR3 contains 11 residues. Germline loops: CDR1 ENHRY, CDR2 SYGVKD. V was pared by 8 bases and J by 3 bases, with 5 bases between. The CDR3 DNA follows: TGTGCCATCCGGGACAAAAACATTCAGTACTTC. This translates into CAIRDKNIQYF.

This clone has more than one count but fewer than ten. J is TRBJ1-1 and V is TRBV6-1; D is uncertain. CDR3 length equals 13 residues. The V gene's germline CDR1 is MNHNS and CDR2 SASEGT. V was trimmed by 7 bases and J by 3 bases, leaving 12 bases between them. Here the CDR3 DNA reads TGTGCCAGCACCGCAAACCGGGACACTGAAGCTTTCTTT. Its translation is CASTANRDTEAFF.

V is TRBV6-1 and J is TRBJ1-1, with 7 bases fitting TRBD1. The CDR3 is made up of 14 amino acids. The germline V gene encodes CDR1 MNHNS and CDR2 SASEGT. Germline trimming cut 4 bases from V and 2 bases from J; bases unmatched to any gene: 4. Here the CDR3 reads CASSANRGNTEAFF. CDR3 in DNA: TGTGCCAGCAGTGCCAACAGGGGTAACACTGAAGCTTTCTTT.

V usage is TRBV18 and J usage is TRBJ1-5, with D possibly TRBD1 on 5 matching bases. Trimming cost V 3 bases and J 4 bases, with 25 bases left between them. CDR3 length: 19 amino acids. CDR1 KGHSH and CDR2 LQKENI come from the germline V gene. CDR3 nucleotide sequence: TGTGCCAGCTCACCCTTTGGGACCAGGGTGTTTTTGGTAAATCAGCCCCAGCATTTT. Protein sequence: CASSPFGTRVFLVNQPQHF.

The chain recombines TRBV15 with TRBJ2-5; 7 bases are shared with TRBD2. V was clipped by 5 bases and J by 7 bases; unmatched bases: 13. This CDR3 comprises 15 residues. Germline V gene data show CDR1 as LNHNV and CDR2 as YYDKDF (reference sequence). DNA of the CDR3: TGTGCCACCAGCTTAATACTAGCGTCAGACGGGACCCAGTACTTC. Translating gives CATSLILASDGTQYF. Complete variable domain (other parts from reference TRBV15 and TRBJ2-5): DAMVIQNPRYQVTQFGKPVTLSCSQTLNHNVMYWYQQKSSQAPKLLFHYYDKDFNNEADTPDNFQSRRPNTSFCFLDIRSPGLGDTAMYLCATSLILASDGTQYFGPGTRLLVL.